One sample yielded the 8 T cell receptor beta chains listed below, sequenced in a study of OX40 agonist ivuxolimab in advanced cancers. Measured with immunoSEQ multiplex PCR; TCRdb has only the in-frame clones, and not every one. The sample lists about 78,000 clones; about nine tenths were seen once. The sample in question was CD4+ or CD8+ T cells sorted from blood, obtained in a trial of the OX40 agonist ivuxolimab. The receptors stem from an adult with an advanced solid tumor such as melanoma, head and neck, liver or kidney cancer.

The chain is built from TRBV11-3 and TRBJ2-1, with unresolved D. Germline CDR1 is SGHNT and CDR2 is YENEEA. Trimming stripped 2 bases from V and 2 bases from J, with 13 bases between. The CDR3 has 16 residues. CDR3 DNA: TGTGCCAGCAGCTTAAGTCGAGTAGGGACCTACAATGAGCAGTTCTTC. It translates to CASSLSRVGTYNEQFF.

This sequence joins TRBV6-4 and TRBJ2-7, with 9 bases matching TRBD2. In germline, CDR1 is MRHNA, CDR2 SNTAGT. This CDR3 has 14 amino acids. The ends lost 7 bases at V and 3 bases at J; junction bases unmatched: 7. CDR3 amino acids: CASNLAGRIYEQYF. The DNA for the CDR3 is TGTGCCAGCAACCTAGCGGGGCGGATCTACGAGCAGTACTTC.

Regarding this clone: The junction does not match germline at one end; this may be a read error. The sample carries other DNA sequences with the same CDR3. The gene calls are TRBV5-1 and TRBJ2-7; the D call may be TRBD1 or TRBD2 (5 bases each). The CDR3 length is 15 residues. In germline, CDR1 is SGHRS, CDR2 YFSETQ. The CDR3 sequence: CASRPSPRDDYEQYF. The DNA for the CDR3 is TGCGCCAGCAGACCATCCCCCCGGGACGACTACGAGCAGTATTTC.

The chain joins TRBV28 to TRBJ1-1; no clear D gene. The CDR3 sequence is 13 residues long. Trimming cost V 4 bases and J 7 bases, with 13 bases left between them. Germline V gene lookup returns CDR1 MDHEN and CDR2 SYDVKM. The CDR3 loop is CASSYMQADEAFF. The CDR3 region has the DNA TGTGCCAGCAGTTATATGCAGGCAGATGAAGCTTTCTTT.

The rearrangement links TRBV7-3 to TRBJ2-1; TRBD1 matches at 10 bases. V was clipped by 1 base and J by 6 bases; unmatched bases: 12. CDR3 length: 18 amino acids. Germline values: CDR1 SGHTA, CDR2 FQGTGA. The CDR3 loop is CASSLREPGQGSGNEQFF. CDR3 bases: TGTGCCAGCAGCTTAAGAGAACCGGGACAGGGGAGTGGCAATGAGCAGTTCTTC.

The table lists this clone with a count of one. The V and J genes are TRBV7-2 and TRBJ2-5, with TRBD2 matching over 9 bases. CDR1 and CDR2 from the germline V gene are SGHTA and FQGNSA. The CDR3 consists of 14 residues. V lost 5 bases, J lost 10 bases, and 11 bases stayed unmatched. CDR3 amino acids: CASSTGEASGDQYF. DNA for the CDR3: TGTGCCAGCAGCACAGGGGAGGCTAGCGGGGACCAGTACTTC.

The J gene is TRBJ2-1, the V gene TRBV5-6; TRBD2 matches at 8 bases. The CDR3 length is 16 residues. CDR1 SGHDT and CDR2 YYEEEE come from the germline V gene. Unmatched junction bases numbered 12, after V lost 4 bases and J lost 6 bases. In nucleotides, the CDR3 is TGTGCCAGCAGCCGTGGACTCCTAGCGGGCCCCAATGAGCAGTTCTTC. Encoded protein: CASSRGLLAGPNEQFF.

The chain combines TRBV20-1 with TRBJ2-7; no firm D call. Germline values: CDR1 DFQATT, CDR2 SNEGSKA (reference sequence). The CDR3 contains 11 residues. V gave up 7 bases and J gave up 5 bases, with 12 bases separating them. The CDR3 DNA follows: TGCAGTGGGCGCAGCGACCACGAGCAGTACTTC. Protein: CSGRSDHEQYF.